This entry lists 21 T cell receptor beta chains sequenced from one sample in a study of blood T cell repertoires in COVID-19. TCRdb's copy holds only in-frame clones and misses some; the assay was immunoSEQ multiplex PCR. This repertoire shows more than 90,000 clones, approximately 87% found once; its top ten account for about 8%. Source material: peripheral blood. The receptors were sampled from a man aged 65-85 years who had recovered from COVID-19.

This chain joins TRBV14 and TRBJ2-2; TRBD2 matches at 13 bases. Looked up from germline, CDR1 is SGHDN and CDR2 is FVKESK. Trimming took 4 bases from V and 4 from J; bases not matched to a gene: 0. The CDR3 has 15 residues. CDR3 DNA sequence: TGTGCCAGCAGCCGACTAGCGGGAGGCACCGGGGAGCTGTTTTTT. It is translated as CASSRLAGGTGELFF.

The chain links TRBV6-1 to TRBJ1-2, with TRBD1 identical over 9 bases. After removal of 7 bases from V and 8 bases from J, the junction contained 11 bases not matched to a gene. This CDR3 is built from 14 residues. Germline lookup yields CDR1 MNHNS and CDR2 SASEGT. The CDR3 DNA reads TGTGCCAGCACCGGACAGGGGAAGAGGCAGGGCTACACCTTC. Translating it yields CASTGQGKRQGYTF.

The rearrangement uses TRBV5-1 and TRBJ1-4; 7 bases are shared with TRBD1. Unmatched junction bases numbered 4, after V lost 4 bases and J lost 4 bases. CDR1 is SGHRS, CDR2 YFSETQ, per germline. This CDR3 is built from 14 residues. The CDR3 here is CASSAGQLNEKLFF. The CDR3 coding sequence is TGCGCCAGCAGCGCGGGACAGCTTAATGAAAAACTGTTTTTT. Combining the CDR3 with reference TRBV5-1 and TRBJ1-4 gives the whole variable domain KAGVTQTPRYLIKTRGQQVTLSCSPISGHRSVSWYQQTPGQGLQFLFEYFSETQRNKGNFPGRFSGRQFSNSRSEMNVSTLELGDSALYLCASSAGQLNEKLFFGSGTQLSVL.

This chain joins TRBV9 and TRBJ2-5; perhaps TRBD2 as D (6 bases). V dropped 9 bases and J dropped 2 bases, with 17 bases sitting between them. The CDR3 sequence is 14 residues long. Germline CDR1 and CDR2: SGDLS and YYNGEE. Here the CDR3 DNA reads TGTGCCACCTCGCAGGGACTTGAACAAGAGACCCAGTACTTC. This translates into CATSQGLEQETQYF.

The chain has TRBV6-6 and TRBJ2-7, with 14 positions matching TRBD2. V lost 5 bases and J lost 6; bases outside the gene matches: 12. The CDR3 totals 17 residues. The germline gives CDR1 MNHNY, CDR2 SVGAGI (reference sequence). CDR3 nucleotides: TGTGCCAGCAGTCCGGGGACTAGCGGGAGCTATAGGCGCGAGCAGTACTTC. As protein: CASSPGTSGSYRREQYF.

This rearrangement joins TRBV11-2 to TRBJ1-1; perhaps TRBD1 as D (5 bases). Per the germline V gene, CDR1 is SGHAT and CDR2 is FQNNGV. The CDR3 runs to 13 residues. V was shortened by 5 bases and J by 3 bases, with 10 bases between the two germline ends. CDR3 sequence: CASSLGPYTEAFF. Here the CDR3 DNA reads TGTGCCAGCAGCCTGGGGCCCTACACTGAAGCTTTCTTT.

This clone is a singleton in its sample. The chain is built from TRBV7-3 and TRBJ2-5, with D unresolved. V lost 1 base, J lost 4 bases, and 7 bases lay in between. The CDR3 contains 13 residues. CDR1 SGHTA and CDR2 FQGTGA come from the germline V gene. Here the CDR3 reads CASSLSLGETQYF. CDR3 DNA sequence: TGTGCCAGCAGCTTAAGTCTAGGAGAGACCCAGTACTTC.

V usage is TRBV7-3 and J usage is TRBJ2-2, with TRBD2 matching over 7 bases. This CDR3 has 15 amino acids. With 5 bases clipped from V and 7 bases from J, the junction kept 10 bases outside the gene matches. The germline V gene encodes CDR1 SGHTA and CDR2 FQGTGA. DNA for the CDR3: TGTGCCAGCAGCCCGCCCCGGGGGGAAGTCGGGGAGCTGTTTTTT. This sequence encodes CASSPPRGEVGELFF.

V usage is TRBV3-1 (or the pseudogene TRBV3-2) and J usage is TRBJ2-1, with a weak D call TRBD2 (5 bases). Germline V gene lookup returns CDR1 LGHDT and CDR2 YNNKEL (reference sequence). Trimming took 1 base from V and 5 from J, leaving 12 bases between them. This CDR3 region has 15 residues. Here the CDR3 DNA reads TGTGCCAGCAGCCAAGTCTCTAGCTCTGACAATGAGCAGTTCTTC. As protein: CASSQVSSSDNEQFF.

The chain uses TRBV24-1 and TRBJ2-3, with 7 positions matching TRBD1. With 5 bases clipped from V and 6 bases from J, the junction kept 10 bases outside the gene matches. From germline, CDR1 is KGHDR and CDR2 SFDVKD. The CDR3 runs 15 residues. CDR3 sequence reads: CATSGGTAPGDTQYF. DNA for the CDR3: TGTGCCACCAGTGGGGGGACAGCCCCCGGGGATACGCAGTATTTT.

The CDR3 DNA sequence: TGTGCCAGTACCGCCGCCGCCGGGGAGGGTGCCCAGCATTTT. Protein sequence: CASTAAAGEGAQHF. J is TRBJ1-5 and V is TRBV19; D ambiguous. V was pared by 7 bases and J by 11 bases, with 21 bases between. CDR3 length equals 14 residues. CDR1 is LNHDA, CDR2 SQIVND, per germline (reference sequence).

This clone was seen a single time. The V and J genes are TRBV29-1 and TRBJ2-1; perhaps TRBD2 as D (6 bases). The germline gives CDR1 SQVTM, CDR2 ANQGSEA. The V end lost 3 bases, the J end lost 3 bases, and 12 bases lay between the germline ends. This CDR3 has 14 residues. The DNA of the CDR3 is TGCAGCGTTGAGCGGCTAGCGTTCTACAATGAGCAGTTCTTC. It translates to CSVERLAFYNEQFF.

The chain recombines TRBV13 with TRBJ1-2; TRBD1 matches 7 bases. Germline-derived CDR1 and CDR2 are PRHDT and FYEKMQ (reference sequence). The V and J ends lost 5 bases and 4 bases, in that order; junction bases with no gene match: 7. The CDR3 consists of 14 residues. The CDR3: CASSGPRGIYGYTF. As DNA, the CDR3 is TGTGCCAGCAGCGGGCCCAGGGGGATCTATGGCTACACCTTC.

This sequence joins TRBV6-2 or TRBV6-3 and TRBJ1-5; TRBD1 is a possible D gene (6 bases). The CDR3 spans 15 residues. Germline CDR1 and CDR2: MNHEY and SVGEGT. Trimming took 6 bases from V and 0 from J, leaving 12 bases between them. Here the CDR3 reads CASSRTVSSNQPQHF. Here the CDR3 DNA reads TGTGCCAGCAGCCGGACAGTGAGTAGCAATCAGCCCCAGCATTTT.

The rearrangement links TRBV27 to TRBJ2-5, with TRBD1 as a possible D gene (6 bases). V lost 4 bases and J lost 4, with 16 bases in between. From germline, CDR1 is MNHEY and CDR2 SMNVEV (reference sequence). The CDR3 sequence is 15 residues long. In DNA form, the CDR3 reads TGTGCCAGCAGTTCCAACACAGGGAGAGGAGAGACCCAGTACTTC. Its translation is CASSSNTGRGETQYF.

The chain couples TRBV14 to TRBJ2-3; 10 bases are shared with TRBD2. Germline V lookup: CDR1 SGHDN, CDR2 FVKESK. V shed 0 bases and J 3 bases; nucleotides not matched to a gene: 15. This CDR3 contains 20 residues. CDR3 region: CASSQEFSLSSGSWTDTQYF. The CDR3 region has the DNA TGTGCCAGCAGCCAAGAATTCTCGTTGTCTAGCGGGAGTTGGACAGATACGCAGTATTTT.

The chain joins TRBV28 to TRBJ1-5; 11 positions agree with TRBD1. V was pared by 8 bases and J by 7 bases, with 7 bases of the junction left unmatched. The CDR3 covers 14 residues. Germline V gene data show CDR1 as MDHEN and CDR2 as SYDVKM. CDR3 DNA: TGTGCCAGCTCCGGACAGGGGGCAGGCCAGCCCCAGCATTTT. Amino acid sequence: CASSGQGAGQPQHF.

The chain is built from TRBV15 and TRBJ2-7, with D perhaps TRBD2 (5 bases). CDR3 length equals 13 residues. Germline V CDR1 and CDR2: LNHNV, YYDKDF (reference sequence). V lost 5 bases and J lost 5, with 13 bases in between. The CDR3 loop is CATSSQPGDEQYF. In DNA form, the CDR3 reads TGTGCCACCAGCTCTCAACCCGGGGACGAGCAGTACTTC. The full variable domain, with the rest looked up from reference TRBV15 and TRBJ2-7, is DAMVIQNPRYQVTQFGKPVTLSCSQTLNHNVMYWYQQKSSQAPKLLFHYYDKDFNNEADTPDNFQSRRPNTSFCFLDIRSPGLGDTAMYLCATSSQPGDEQYFGPGTRLTVT.

The rearrangement links TRBV1 to TRBJ2-2; the D call in the table, TRBD2, was not verified against the DNA. TRBV1 corresponds to a pseudogene. This CDR3 is built from 15 residues. CDR3 amino acids: CTSSLGGPRSGELFF. DNA of the CDR3: TGCACCAGCAGCCTTGGCGGGCCACGGTCCGGGGAGCTGTTTTTT.

The V call is TRBV7-9, the J call TRBJ1-4; D might be TRBD1 (5 bases). Per germline, CDR1 SEHNR and CDR2 FQNEAQ (reference sequence). The CDR3 runs 14 residues. Trimming removed 1 base from V and 7 bases from J, with 10 bases in between. In DNA, the CDR3 is TGTGCCAGCAGCTTAGGGGACTGGACTGAAAAACTGTTTTTT. Protein sequence: CASSLGDWTEKLFF. The whole variable domain, remainder taken from reference TRBV7-9 and TRBJ1-4, is DTGVSQNPRHKITKRGQNVTFRCDPISEHNRLYWYRQTLGQGPEFLTYFQNEAQLEKSRLLSDRFSAERPKGSFSTLEIQRTEQGDSAMYLCASSLGDWTEKLFFGSGTQLSVL.

The V gene is TRBV5-1, the J gene TRBJ2-7; 8 bases are a match to TRBD1. The CDR3 extends over 18 amino acids. V shed 1 base and J 2 bases; nucleotides not matched to a gene: 14. The germline gives CDR1 SGHRS, CDR2 YFSETQ. CDR3 residues: CASSLSPLSDRVTYEQYF. The DNA for the CDR3 is TGCGCCAGCAGCTTGTCGCCCCTCTCGGACAGGGTCACCTACGAGCAGTACTTC.